Reported below is one T cell receptor beta chain. Other DNA sequences within the sample encode an identical CDR3. This record comes from a study of STAT5B mutations in CD4+ large granular lymphocyte leukemia. CDR3 length: 13 residues. Trimming removed 0 bases from V and 4 bases from J, with 7 bases in between. From germline, CDR1 is SGDLS and CDR2 YYNGEE. Produced via immunoSEQ multiplex PCR; TCRdb's table is partial and in-frame only. In the table there are over 25,000 clones, roughly four fifths of which are singletons. The source is a human donor in good health. Input material: CD4+ T cells from blood buffy coats. The chain links TRBV9 to TRBJ1-2; tentatively, D is TRBD1 (5 bases). Written as DNA, the CDR3 is TGTGCCAGCAGCGTAGGGCAGGGCTATGGCTACACCTTC. It codes for CASSVGQGYGYTF.